These 32 T cell receptor beta chains originate from one sample sequenced in a study of T-cell memory formation after mild COVID-19. TCRdb independently ran MiXCR on the 5' RACE reads; one entry per CDR3 protein. The sample has about 140,000 distinct CDR3 sequences; around 5.8% are singletons. Sequencing input: PBMCs or a T cell subset sorted from them (not recorded which). The receptors were sampled from an adult woman who had mild COVID-19 (a few samples of this study predate the infection). Cell type and time point are not known.

This clonotype turned up a few times. The chain couples TRBV5-1 to TRBJ2-5; D may correspond to TRBD1 or TRBD2 (5 bases each). V was clipped by 0 bases and J by 2 bases, with 17 bases between them. CDR1 SGHRS and CDR2 YFSETQ come from the germline V gene. CDR3 length equals 17 residues. The CDR3 nucleotides are TGCGCCAGCAGCTTGGATCGGGGCTCGATGGGACAAGAGACCCAGTACTTC. Protein sequence: CASSLDRGSMGQETQYF.

The chain links TRBV12-5 to TRBJ1-2; D gene unclear. Germline V gene data show CDR1 as LGHNT and CDR2 as FRNRAP. This CDR3 has 14 residues. V shed 3 bases and J shed 4 bases, with 12 bases lying between them. CDR3 DNA sequence: TGTGCTAGTGGTTTTTACATCCTGCCCTATGGCTACACCTTC. This codes for CASGFYILPYGYTF.

This clonotype was seen only a few times. The genes are TRBV20-1 and TRBJ1-2; tentatively, D is TRBD1 (5 bases). Trimming shortened V by 5 bases and J by 8 bases, and 24 bases separated the two germline ends. The germline V gene has CDR1 DFQATT and CDR2 SNEGSKA (reference sequence). CDR3 length equals 15 residues. The CDR3 loop is CSAPSRGDRYGGYTF. DNA for the CDR3: TGCAGTGCTCCTTCCCGGGGGGACCGGTACGGGGGCTACACCTTC.

This clonotype was observed many times. The chain uses TRBV6-6 and TRBJ1-1; 8 positions agree with TRBD1. V lost 5 bases and J lost 5; bases outside the gene matches: 4. CDR1 MNHNY and CDR2 SVGAGI come from the germline V gene (reference sequence). CDR3 length equals 13 residues. CDR3 DNA: TGTGCCAGCAGTCAGGGGGCCGGAACTGAAGCTTTCTTT. It codes for CASSQGAGTEAFF.

The chain couples TRBV12-3 or TRBV12-4 to TRBJ2-7; D unresolved. The ends were cut back, 5 bases at V and 2 bases at J, with 10 bases in the middle. The CDR3 has 13 amino acids. The CDR3 protein is CASSGVGTYEQYF. The CDR3 bases are TGTGCCAGCAGTGGCGTCGGAACCTACGAGCAGTACTTC.

This sequence joins TRBV5-1 and TRBJ2-7, with a weak D call TRBD2 (6 bases). V dropped 0 bases and J dropped 5 bases, with 12 bases sitting between them. The CDR3 loop spans 14 amino acids. CDR1 and CDR2 (germline): SGHRS, YFSETQ. The CDR3 loop reads CASSLDIGGNEQYF. DNA for the CDR3: TGCGCCAGCAGCTTGGATATCGGAGGGAACGAGCAGTACTTC.

This clonotype has ten or more counts. This chain uses TRBV20-1 with TRBJ2-7; D remains unclear. Trimming took 5 bases from V and 0 from J, leaving 20 bases between them. The CDR3 spans 16 residues. The germline V gene encodes CDR1 DFQATT and CDR2 SNEGSKA (reference sequence). The CDR3 protein is CSASRSIGPFSYEQYF. Written as DNA, the CDR3 is TGCAGTGCTTCCCGAAGCATTGGACCCTTCTCCTACGAGCAGTACTTC.

This clonotype was detected many times. CDR3 sequence (DNA): TGTGCCAGCAGTTACCGCAGGGCTATACCGTCCCAATATAACTATGGCTACACCTTC. Residues: CASSYRRAIPSQYNYGYTF. V and J are TRBV6-6 and TRBJ1-2, with a possible D match to TRBD1 (5 bases). This CDR3 is 19 amino acids long. Trimming took 2 bases from V and 1 from J, leaving 23 bases between them. Germline loops: CDR1 MNHNY, CDR2 SVGAGI (reference sequence).

This clonotype showed up just a few times. The V and J genes are TRBV6-2 or TRBV6-3 and TRBJ2-1; D might be TRBD1 (6 bases). V lost 0 bases to trimming and J lost 15 bases, with 15 bases between them. The CDR3 extends over 13 amino acids. CDR1 is MNHEY and CDR2 is SVGEGT in the germline V gene. CDR3 loop: CASSYSPGRGLFF. CDR3 DNA sequence: TGTGCCAGCAGTTACTCTCCGGGAAGGGGGTTGTTCTTC.

The V call is TRBV6-6, the J call TRBJ1-4, with a possible D match to TRBD1 (6 bases). CDR3 length: 13 residues. Per germline, CDR1 MNHNY and CDR2 SVGAGI (reference sequence). Trimming took 2 bases from V and 6 from J, leaving 7 bases between them. The CDR3 region has the DNA TGTGCCAGCAGTTACAGGACAGATGAAAAACTGTTTTTT. It translates to CASSYRTDEKLFF.

There are a few counts of this clonotype. The rearrangement links TRBV20-1 to TRBJ1-5, with D unresolved. Trimming stripped 3 bases from V and 9 bases from J, with 18 bases between. The CDR3 extends over 14 amino acids. CDR1 is DFQATT, CDR2 SNEGSKA, per germline (reference sequence). The CDR3 DNA follows: TGCAGTGCTAGTCAAGGGAGGACCGTAGGGCCCCAGCATTTT. This codes for CSASQGRTVGPQHF.

The sample holds many counts of this clonotype. The chain is built from TRBV5-1 and TRBJ1-2; 11 nucleotides line up with TRBD1. From germline, CDR1 is SGHRS and CDR2 YFSETQ. Trimming removed 4 bases from V and 4 bases from J; junction bases left unmatched: 3. The CDR3 totals 14 residues. CDR3: CASSQDRGLYGYTF. The CDR3 region has the DNA TGCGCCAGCAGCCAGGACAGGGGGCTCTATGGCTACACCTTC.

This clonotype turned up a few times. The rearrangement links TRBV7-9 to TRBJ1-5; D ambiguous. Trimming took 1 base from V and 3 from J, leaving 10 bases between them. CDR1 is SEHNR and CDR2 is FQNEAQ in the germline V gene (reference sequence). The CDR3 has 15 amino acids. CDR3 DNA sequence: TGTGCCAGCAGCTTAGGGTCAGGTAACAATCAGCCCCAGCATTTT. Residues: CASSLGSGNNQPQHF.

This clonotype was recorded at least ten times. This chain joins TRBV5-5 and TRBJ1-5, with TRBD1 matching over 8 bases. Germline assignment: CDR1 SGHKS and CDR2 YYEKEE (reference sequence). With V trimmed by 0 bases and J by 5 bases, 7 bases remained unmatched. This CDR3 region has 16 residues. The CDR3 protein is CASSLALGTGDQPQHF. The CDR3 DNA sequence: TGTGCCAGCAGCTTGGCTTTAGGGACAGGAGATCAGCCCCAGCATTTT.

This clonotype was counted at least ten times. V is TRBV5-5 and J is TRBJ2-1; either TRBD1 or TRBD2 may supply D (5 bases each). The CDR3 sequence is 17 residues long. Germline V gene data show CDR1 as SGHKS and CDR2 as YYEKEE (reference sequence). V dropped 4 bases and J dropped 4 bases, with 21 bases sitting between them. CDR3 coding DNA: TGTGCCAGCAGCGGGTCGGGGCAACGCCAAAAATACAATGAGCAGTTCTTC. Amino acids: CASSGSGQRQKYNEQFF.

This clonotype was detected ten times or more. The chain combines TRBV29-1 with TRBJ2-1; D possibly corresponds to TRBD2 (5 bases). Germline-derived CDR1 and CDR2 are SQVTM and ANQGSEA. The CDR3 contains 12 residues. Trimming removed 2 bases from V and 6 bases from J, with 8 bases in between. The CDR3 DNA is TGCAGCGTTGAAATAGGGAGCAATGAGCAGTTCTTC. Translation: CSVEIGSNEQFF.

This clonotype was seen many times. The rearrangement joins TRBV27 to TRBJ1-2; TRBD1 agrees at 7 bases. The CDR3 has 11 residues. Per germline, CDR1 MNHEY and CDR2 SMNVEV (reference sequence). Germline trimming cut 10 bases from V and 5 bases from J; bases unmatched to any gene: 4. The CDR3 DNA follows: TGTGCCACCGGGACAGTTTATGGCTACACCTTC. Its translation is CATGTVYGYTF.

This clonotype occurred a few times. The chain carries TRBV19 and TRBJ1-5; D uncertain. The CDR3 runs 14 residues. V lost 5 bases and J 2 bases, leaving 10 bases between the germline ends. Germline V CDR1 and CDR2: LNHDA, SQIVND (reference sequence). The CDR3, as DNA: TGTGCCAGTAGTTGGGGATTAGGCAATCAGCCCCAGCATTTT. Protein product: CASSWGLGNQPQHF.

The chain joins TRBV4-1 to TRBJ1-5, with D maybe TRBD1 (5 bases). Trimming stripped 1 base from V and 4 bases from J, with 8 bases between. The CDR3 has 14 residues. CDR1 is MGHRA, CDR2 YSYEKL, per germline. DNA for the CDR3: TGCGCCAGCAGCCAAGGACAGCCGAATCAGCCCCAGCATTTT. It codes for CASSQGQPNQPQHF.

J is TRBJ1-6 and V is TRBV12-3 or TRBV12-4, with 8 bases matching TRBD1. The CDR3 consists of 16 residues. V was pared by 5 bases and J by 0 bases, with 3 bases of the junction left unmatched. The CDR3 DNA reads TGTGCCAGCAGTCCAGGGGGCAGCTCCTATAATTCACCCCTCCACTTT. Amino acid sequence: CASSPGGSSYNSPLHF.

This clonotype was seen at least ten times. The V gene is TRBV7-9, the J gene TRBJ1-2; D is undetermined. CDR1 and CDR2 from the germline V gene are SEHNR and FQNEAQ (reference sequence). The CDR3 loop spans 15 amino acids. V lost 1 base and J 5 bases, leaving 14 bases between the germline ends. The CDR3 nucleotides read TGTGCCAGCAGCTTAGGCTCGCAACTTTTTTATGGCTACACCTTC. Its translation is CASSLGSQLFYGYTF.

The chain combines TRBV5-1 with TRBJ1-1; possible D gene TRBD1, 5 bases. The CDR3 loop spans 14 amino acids. Germline V gives CDR1 SGHRS, CDR2 YFSETQ. V was pared by 6 bases and J by 4 bases, with 16 bases between. The CDR3 DNA is TGCGCCAGCACCCTGGGACCGGGAGGCACTGAAGCTTTCTTT. This encodes CASTLGPGGTEAFF. The whole variable domain, remainder taken from reference TRBV5-1 and TRBJ1-1, is KAGVTQTPRYLIKTRGQQVTLSCSPISGHRSVSWYQQTPGQGLQFLFEYFSETQRNKGNFPGRFSGRQFSNSRSEMNVSTLELGDSALYLCASTLGPGGTEAFFGQGTRLTVV.

The chain uses TRBV14 and TRBJ1-1; no reliable D call. The CDR3 spans 14 residues. The germline V gene has CDR1 SGHDN and CDR2 FVKESK. V lost 4 bases, J lost 4 bases, and 13 bases lay in between. The CDR3 coding sequence is TGTGCCAGCAGCCGAGGACGTGAAACCACTGAAGCTTTCTTT. Translation gives CASSRGRETTEAFF.

This clonotype was seen at least ten times. The chain links TRBV5-1 to TRBJ1-1, with TRBD1 matching over 7 bases. V trimming: 3 bases; J trimming: 4 bases; junction bases outside the gene matches: 3. The CDR3 has 13 amino acids. Germline V CDR1 and CDR2: SGHRS, YFSETQ. CDR3 sequence: CASSWQGGTEAFF. CDR3 in DNA: TGCGCCAGCAGCTGGCAGGGGGGCACTGAAGCTTTCTTT.

This clonotype was seen at least ten times. The chain links TRBV27 to TRBJ1-1, with 7 bases lining up with TRBD1. V lost 5 bases and J lost 10; bases outside the gene matches: 16. Germline assignment: CDR1 MNHEY and CDR2 SMNVEV (reference sequence). CDR3 size: 15 residues. CDR3 nucleotide sequence: TGTGCCAGCAGTCCCGCCCAACCTACAGGGGCGCGAGCTTTCTTT. This gives the protein CASSPAQPTGARAFF.

The chain joins TRBV5-1 to TRBJ2-3; perhaps TRBD1 as D (5 bases). V shed 1 base and J shed 11 bases, with 14 bases lying between them. This CDR3 has 13 residues. Germline CDR1 and CDR2: SGHRS and YFSETQ. CDR3 DNA sequence: TGCGCCAGCAGCTTGTGGGGCAACCAAGGGCAGTATTTT. Protein sequence: CASSLWGNQGQYF. Supplemented by reference TRBV5-1 and TRBJ2-3, the full variable domain reads KAGVTQTPRYLIKTRGQQVTLSCSPISGHRSVSWYQQTPGQGLQFLFEYFSETQRNKGNFPGRFSGRQFSNSRSEMNVSTLELGDSALYLCASSLWGNQGQYFGPGTRLTVL.

In this sample, this clonotype turned up many times. The chain links TRBV6-2 or TRBV6-3 to TRBJ2-7; no clear D gene. Trimming left V 4 bases short and J 4 bases short, with 5 bases between. Germline-derived CDR1 and CDR2 are MNHEY and SVGEGT. This CDR3 spans 11 amino acids. CDR3 amino acids: CASSLMYEQYF. The DNA of the CDR3 is TGTGCCAGCAGTTTAATGTACGAGCAGTACTTC.

This clonotype was observed many times. The V and J genes are TRBV12-3 or TRBV12-4 and TRBJ2-1; D remains unclear. This CDR3 has 13 amino acids. The V gene lost 6 bases and the J gene lost 7 bases, with 13 bases spanning the gap. The CDR3 nucleotides read TGTGCCAGCAGACCCCTAGGCGAGAATGAGCAGTTCTTC. Translated: CASRPLGENEQFF.

This clonotype has a handful of counts. The chain recombines TRBV6-6 with TRBJ1-5; D remains unclear. The V end was cut by 7 bases, the J end by 3 bases, with 13 bases between. The germline V gene encodes CDR1 MNHNY and CDR2 SVGAGI (reference sequence). The CDR3 has 14 amino acids. CDR3 in amino acids: CASKNYAANQPQHF. DNA for the CDR3: TGTGCCAGCAAAAACTATGCCGCCAATCAGCCCCAGCATTTT.

This clonotype has a handful of counts. This sequence joins TRBV18 and TRBJ2-2; possibly TRBD1 for D (5 bases). Germline V gene data show CDR1 as KGHSH and CDR2 as LQKENI. The CDR3 length is 17 residues. The ends were cut back, 2 bases at V and 2 bases at J, with 15 bases in the middle. CDR3 coding DNA: TGTGCCAGCTCACCAAACGACATAGGGGTAAACACCGGGGAGCTGTTTTTT. Residues: CASSPNDIGVNTGELFF.

The CDR3 bases are TGTGCCAGCAGCTTGGGGGTCCTGACTGAAGCTTTCTTT. Residues: CASSLGVLTEAFF. The V and J genes are TRBV7-2 and TRBJ1-1, with D possibly TRBD1 on 5 matching bases. The CDR3 runs 13 residues. The V end lost 3 bases, the J end lost 5 bases, and 10 bases lay between the germline ends. The germline V gene has CDR1 SGHTA and CDR2 FQGNSA. The whole variable domain, filled in from reference TRBV7-2 and TRBJ1-1, reads GAGVSQSPSNKVTEKGKDVELRCDPISGHTALYWYRQSLGQGLEFLIYFQGNSAPDKSGLPSDRFSAERTGGSVSTLTIQRTQQEDSAVYLCASSLGVLTEAFFGQGTRLTVV.

This clonotype was picked up many times. The chain links TRBV20-1 to TRBJ2-7; D perhaps matches TRBD1 (6 bases). Deletions cut 5 bases from V and 7 bases from J, with 18 bases between. The germline CDR1 and CDR2 sequences are DFQATT and SNEGSKA (reference sequence). There are 13 residues in the CDR3. CDR3 loop: CSAPPNRVGEQYF. CDR3 nucleotide sequence: TGCAGTGCTCCCCCCAACAGGGTGGGTGAGCAGTACTTC.